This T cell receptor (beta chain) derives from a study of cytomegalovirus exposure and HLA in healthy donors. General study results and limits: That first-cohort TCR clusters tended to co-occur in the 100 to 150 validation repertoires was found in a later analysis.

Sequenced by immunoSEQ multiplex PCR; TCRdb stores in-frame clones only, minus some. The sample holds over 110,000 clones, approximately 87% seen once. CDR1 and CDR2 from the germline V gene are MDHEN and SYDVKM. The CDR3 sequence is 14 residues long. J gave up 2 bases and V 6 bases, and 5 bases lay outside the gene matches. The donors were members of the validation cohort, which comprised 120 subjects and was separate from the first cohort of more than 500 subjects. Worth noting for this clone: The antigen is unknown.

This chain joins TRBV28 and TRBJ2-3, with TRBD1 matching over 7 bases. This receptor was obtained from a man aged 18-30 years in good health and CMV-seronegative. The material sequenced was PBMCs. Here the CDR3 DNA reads TGTGCCAGCAGCTTAGGGGGCCTCACAGATACGCAGTATTTT. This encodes CASSLGGLTDTQYF.